This T cell receptor (beta chain) is drawn from a study of T-cell reconstitution after alpha-beta-depleted transplantation in children. Ten or more counts support this clonotype. V was shortened by 6 bases and J by 0 bases, with 12 bases between the two germline ends. Germline V gene data show CDR1 as DFQATT and CDR2 as SNEGSKA (reference sequence). The CDR3 is 14 residues long. The library targeted TCRbeta and was prepared with unique molecular identifiers. Using its own MiXCR run on the PCR reads, TCRdb lists one record per CDR3 protein. Among roughly 100,000 distinct CDR3 sequences, roughly 8.4% were seen once, and the ten largest hold just under 7%.

The V call is TRBV20-1, the J call TRBJ1-3, with D possibly matching TRBD1 (6 bases). The specimen comprised PBMCs from the stem cell graft donor, sampled from the stem cell graft. This TCR was recovered from a human donor who donated a stem cell graft to a child with congenital amegakaryocytic thrombocytopenia. CDR3 sequence reads: CSAPDRTSGNTIYF. The CDR3 nucleotides are TGCAGTGCACCTGACAGGACCTCTGGAAACACCATATATTTT.